Sequencing of this T cell receptor (beta chain) was carried out in a study of blood T cell repertoires in COVID-19. Study-level information: Material from acute and convalescent COVID-19 was sourced from the United States, Italy and Spain.

The V segment lost 3 bases and the J segment 8 bases; nucleotides outside the gene matches: 4. Per the germline V gene, CDR1 is SGDLS and CDR2 is YYNGEE. The CDR3 extends over 13 amino acids. Authors' data handling: Nucleated cell counts were estimated from reference gene primer amplification. Data came from immunoSEQ multiplex PCR; TCRdb stores just in-frame clones and leaves some out. For V, J and clone size, that table is used; D and trimming come from the DNA. Of about 270,000 clones in the sample, roughly 90% are singletons; the top ten hold around 2.8%. This clone showed up just once. Each participant's cohort was designated according to participant-reported clinical history.

The specimen sequenced was PBMCs or T cells enriched from blood (not recorded which). The source is a man aged 35 to 55 who had been exposed to COVID-19. The chain carries TRBV9 and TRBJ1-4; 7 bases align to TRBD1. Written as DNA, the CDR3 is TGTGCCAGCAGCGAGGGGGCGGAGGAAAAACTGTTTTTT. Translated, it gives CASSEGAEEKLFF.